The 17 T cell receptor beta chains listed next were all sequenced from one sample in a study of OX40 agonist ivuxolimab in advanced cancers. This table comes from immunoSEQ multiplex PCR, and its TCRdb copy is limited to in-frame clones, with some not included. The sample carries about 10,000 clones, around four fifths recorded once. Specimen: CD4+ or CD8+ T cells sorted from blood, collected in a trial of the OX40 agonist ivuxolimab. These receptor sequences come from an adult with an advanced solid tumor such as melanoma, head and neck, liver or kidney cancer.

This clone was counted once. The CDR3 region is CASTPTGQETQYF. The CDR3 DNA follows: TGTGCCAGCACACCGACAGGTCAAGAGACCCAGTACTTC. The V gene is TRBV28, the J gene TRBJ2-5, with TRBD1 as a possible D gene (6 bases). Per germline, CDR1 MDHEN and CDR2 SYDVKM. V was clipped by 7 bases and J by 2 bases, with 11 bases between them. There are 13 residues in the CDR3.

This rearrangement joins TRBV4-2 to TRBJ2-7, with no clear D. The germline gives CDR1 LGHNA, CDR2 YNFKEQ. The CDR3 runs 15 residues. Trimming pared 0 bases from V and 1 base from J, leaving 10 bases between. CDR3 DNA: TGTGCCAGCAGCCAAGAAGGTAGCTCATCCTACGAGCAGTACTTC. Translating gives CASSQEGSSSYEQYF.

This clone is labeled medium-sized. The chain links TRBV6-5 to TRBJ2-7; D might be TRBD2 (6 bases). The CDR3 runs to 12 residues. V dropped 8 bases and J dropped 0 bases, with 8 bases sitting between them. Germline V gene lookup returns CDR1 MNHEY and CDR2 SVGAGI. The CDR3 reads CASGGSSYEQYF. In DNA, the CDR3 is TGTGCCAGCGGGGGGTCCTCCTACGAGCAGTACTTC.

This clone was seen more than once but under ten times. This chain connects TRBV29-1 to TRBJ2-5; 7 positions agree with TRBD1. Germline lookup yields CDR1 SQVTM and CDR2 ANQGSEA. Trimming cost V 6 bases and J 0 bases; bases outside gene matches: 7. The CDR3 extends over 14 amino acids. CDR3 DNA sequence: TGCAGCGTGTATACAGGGGTGTACCAAGAGACCCAGTACTTC. Translating gives CSVYTGVYQETQYF.

V usage is TRBV4-2 and J usage is TRBJ2-1, with a weak D call TRBD1 (7 bases). Germline CDR1 and CDR2: LGHNA and YNFKEQ. V dropped 0 bases and J dropped 3 bases, with 15 bases sitting between them. CDR3 length: 17 residues. The CDR3 bases are TGTGCCAGCAGCCAAGATGGAGGGGGCGCGGTCTACAATGAGCAGTTCTTC. This codes for CASSQDGGGAVYNEQFF.

V usage is TRBV6-5 and J usage is TRBJ2-1, with no clear D. CDR3 length: 13 amino acids. Germline V CDR1 and CDR2: MNHEY, SVGAGI. V dropped 8 bases and J dropped 8 bases, with 16 bases sitting between them. CDR3: CASRTPDMDEQFF. The DNA for the CDR3 is TGTGCCAGCCGAACCCCCGACATGGATGAGCAGTTCTTC.

V is TRBV29-1 and J is TRBJ2-7, with D unclear. This CDR3 has 12 amino acids. Per the germline V gene, CDR1 is SQVTM and CDR2 is ANQGSEA. With 0 bases removed from V and 2 bases from J, the gap between germline ends came to 5 bases. The chain's CDR3 is CSVEEGPYEQYF. CDR3 bases: TGCAGCGTTGAAGAAGGGCCCTACGAGCAGTACTTC.

The chain recombines TRBV10-2 with TRBJ2-5; 7 nucleotides match TRBD1. The ends lost 0 bases at V and 5 bases at J; junction bases unmatched: 18. The CDR3 is made up of 19 amino acids. Germline-derived CDR1 and CDR2 are WSHSY and SAAADI. In DNA, the CDR3 is TGCGCCAGCAGTGAGTCGATTTGGGGGATGGACAGGCTGTTGGAGACCCAGTACTTC. It codes for CASSESIWGMDRLLETQYF.

This clone is a singleton in its sample. The chain has TRBV29-1 and TRBJ1-5; perhaps TRBD1 as D (6 bases). This CDR3 is built from 15 residues. CDR1 SQVTM and CDR2 ANQGSEA come from the germline V gene. With 6 bases removed from V and 1 base from J, the gap between germline ends came to 16 bases. As DNA, the CDR3 is TGCAGCGTCAGCCTACAGGGCGGGAGCAATCAGCCCCAGCATTTT. Its translation: CSVSLQGGSNQPQHF.

V gene TRBV10-3 combines with J gene TRBJ2-7, with D tentatively TRBD1 (5 bases). Germline V lookup: CDR1 ENHRY, CDR2 SYGVKD. Trimming removed 2 bases from V and 4 bases from J, with 21 bases in between. CDR3 size: 17 residues. The CDR3 DNA is TGTGCCATCAGTGAGCCCACAGGCTCCCTCGGCCTATACGAGCAGTACTTC. Amino acids: CAISEPTGSLGLYEQYF.

V gene TRBV6-6 combines with J gene TRBJ2-2; 9 bases line up with TRBD2. In germline, CDR1 is MNHNY, CDR2 SVGAGI (reference sequence). Unmatched junction bases numbered 6, after V lost 5 bases and J lost 5 bases. The CDR3 is 15 residues long. This CDR3 reads CASSLTLAGTGELFF. The DNA for the CDR3 is TGTGCCAGCAGTCTTACCCTAGCGGGGACCGGGGAGCTGTTTTTT.

The rearrangement joins TRBV27 to TRBJ2-2, with D perhaps TRBD2 (6 bases). Deletions cut 8 bases from V and 3 bases from J, with 25 bases between. Germline V lookup: CDR1 MNHEY, CDR2 SMNVEV (reference sequence). The CDR3 extends over 18 amino acids. CDR3 DNA sequence: TGTGCCAGCTCACGAGGGGCTGACGGGAGTCTGTACACCGGGGAGCTGTTTTTT. Amino acid sequence: CASSRGADGSLYTGELFF.

This clone was detected only a few times. The chain joins TRBV2 to TRBJ1-5; D is ambiguous. V gave up 3 bases and J gave up 2 bases, with 14 bases separating them. This CDR3 is 16 amino acids long. Germline V CDR1 and CDR2: SNHLY, FYNNEI. Here the CDR3 reads CASSDPYRGGNQPQHF. The CDR3 bases are TGTGCCAGCAGTGATCCCTACCGGGGTGGCAATCAGCCCCAGCATTTT.

This chain links TRBV7-9 with TRBJ2-7; D not resolved. The CDR3 is 14 residues long. V lost 5 bases, J lost 5 bases, and 16 bases lay in between. From germline, CDR1 is SEHNR and CDR2 FQNEAQ (reference sequence). CDR3 bases: TGTGCCAGCAGCCTAGATTCCAAAGTCCACGAGCAGTACTTC. It codes for CASSLDSKVHEQYF. Together with reference TRBV7-9 and TRBJ2-7, the CDR3 gives the full variable domain: DTGVSQNPRHKITKRGQNVTFRCDPISEHNRLYWYRQTLGQGPEFLTYFQNEAQLEKSRLLSDRFSAERPKGSFSTLEIQRTEQGDSAMYLCASSLDSKVHEQYFGPGTRLTVT.

This clone was detected only a few times. Other DNA sequences from this sample encode an identical CDR3 as well. The rearrangement joins TRBV6-4 to TRBJ2-1; 12 nucleotides line up with TRBD1. The germline V gene has CDR1 MRHNA and CDR2 SNTAGT. V lost 2 bases, J lost 7 bases, and 6 bases stayed unmatched. The CDR3 has 16 amino acids. CDR3 sequence: CASSDGGGQGANEQFF. DNA for the CDR3: TGTGCCAGCAGTGACGGTGGGGGACAGGGGGCGAATGAGCAGTTCTTC.

The genes are TRBV5-4 and TRBJ1-2; 9 nucleotides agree with TRBD1. Germline assignment: CDR1 SGHNT and CDR2 YYREEE (reference sequence). Trimming took 2 bases from V and 7 from J; bases not matched to a gene: 9. The CDR3 length is 15 residues. This CDR3 reads CASSLPGQGASGYTF. The CDR3 coding sequence is TGTGCCAGCAGCTTACCGGGACAGGGAGCTTCTGGCTACACCTTC.

The genes are TRBV4-2 and TRBJ2-7, with D perhaps TRBD2 (5 bases). Trimming removed 0 bases from V and 1 base from J, with 10 bases in between. The CDR3 runs 15 residues. Germline V gene data show CDR1 as LGHNA and CDR2 as YNFKEQ. The CDR3 nucleotides read TGTGCCAGCAGCCAAGAATCGACGGGATCCTACGAGCAGTACTTC. Protein: CASSQESTGSYEQYF.